This T cell receptor (beta chain) was sequenced for a study of control samples from healthy donors and cancer patients. Sequenced by immunoSEQ multiplex PCR; TCRdb stores in-frame clones only, minus some. Of roughly 200,000 clones listed, approximately 95% are singletons. Germline V CDR1 and CDR2: MDHEN, SYDVKM. The CDR3 covers 14 residues. V lost 1 base and J 4 bases, leaving 10 bases between the germline ends. This receptor was obtained from a man aged 18 to 35 in good health. The chain uses TRBV28 and TRBJ1-2; D is unclear. The sample taken for sequencing was blood. The CDR3 DNA sequence: TGTGCCAGCAGTTTATCCGGTGGCTTCTATGGCTACACCTTC. This gives the protein CASSLSGGFYGYTF.